Listed below are T cell receptor beta chains from one sample, sequenced in a study of blood T cell repertoires in COVID-19. This table comes from immunoSEQ multiplex PCR, and its TCRdb copy is limited to in-frame clones, with some not included. The sample lists around 97,000 clones; roughly four fifths were seen once. The sequencing sample was made of peripheral blood. The receptor source for this set is a man between 65 and 80 years old with acute or convalescent COVID-19. CDR3s include the opening cysteine and the closing phenylalanine or tryptophan. Each record gives: D gene, clone size, J gene, V gene, CDR3 DNA, CDR3 protein. A D gene is named only where the DNA matches it firmly. The size entry is marked missing in some rows and otherwise reads once, few, many or a size class.

NA,few,TRBJ1-5,TRBV28,TGTGCCAGCAGTTTTGCAGGGTCCCAGCCCCAGCATTTT,CASSFAGSQPQHF
NA,NA,TRBJ2-1,TRBV4-1,TGCGCCAGCAGCCCCACACCCCCAGGCTTCGATCGTGATGAGCAGTTCTTC,CASSPTPPGFDRDEQFF
NA,NA,TRBJ2-1,TRBV5-5,TGTGCCAGCAGCTTGCGGGGAAGCGATGAGCAGTTCTTC,CASSLRGSDEQFF
NA,NA,TRBJ1-5,TRBV7-2,TGTGCCAGCAGCTTTGGCATTAGCAATCAGCCCCAGCATTTT,CASSFGISNQPQHF
NA,NA,TRBJ1-5,TRBV27,TGTGCCAGCAGTTTAGGGAGGTATAGCAATCAGCCCCAGCATTTT,CASSLGRYSNQPQHF
TRBD2,NA,TRBJ2-3,TRBV5-1,TGCGCCGGGTCGTCCGGTGCGGGGGACACAGATACGCAGTATTTT,CAGSSGAGDTDTQYF
TRBD1,NA,TRBJ1-4,TRBV4-2,TGTGCCAGCAGCCCAGGGGGGACTAATGAAAAACTGTTTTTT,CASSPGGTNEKLFF
NA,NA,TRBJ1-6,TRBV18,TGTGCCAGCTCACCACCGACAGGAAAGGAACCCCTCCACTTT,CASSPPTGKEPLHF
TRBD1,NA,TRBJ1-1,TRBV5-1,TGCGCCAGCAGCGGAACAGGGGGTAACACTGAAGCTTTCTTT,CASSGTGGNTEAFF
NA,NA,TRBJ2-3,TRBV4-1,TGCGCCAGCAGCCAAGATAGCAAGCATAGCACAGATACGCAGTATTTT,CASSQDSKHSTDTQYF
TRBD2,once,TRBJ2-5,TRBV6-2/TRBV6-3,TGTGCCAGCAGTTTCGCCGGGACTAGAGGGGAGACCCAGTACTTC,CASSFAGTRGETQYF
NA,once,TRBJ1-2,TRBV6-6,TGTGCCAGCAGTTACCCGCAGGGGAACTATGGCTACACCTTC,CASSYPQGNYGYTF
NA,NA,TRBJ2-1,TRBV20-1,TGCAGTGCCCGAACTAGCAATGAGCAGTTCTTC,CSARTSNEQFF
TRBD2,NA,TRBJ2-5,TRBV7-3,TGTGCCAGCAGCCCTACTAGCGGGGAGACCCAGTACTTC,CASSPTSGETQYF
TRBD2,NA,TRBJ2-1,TRBV28,TGTGCCAGCATACCTAGCGGGGTGAGGGATGAGCAGTTCTTC,CASIPSGVRDEQFF